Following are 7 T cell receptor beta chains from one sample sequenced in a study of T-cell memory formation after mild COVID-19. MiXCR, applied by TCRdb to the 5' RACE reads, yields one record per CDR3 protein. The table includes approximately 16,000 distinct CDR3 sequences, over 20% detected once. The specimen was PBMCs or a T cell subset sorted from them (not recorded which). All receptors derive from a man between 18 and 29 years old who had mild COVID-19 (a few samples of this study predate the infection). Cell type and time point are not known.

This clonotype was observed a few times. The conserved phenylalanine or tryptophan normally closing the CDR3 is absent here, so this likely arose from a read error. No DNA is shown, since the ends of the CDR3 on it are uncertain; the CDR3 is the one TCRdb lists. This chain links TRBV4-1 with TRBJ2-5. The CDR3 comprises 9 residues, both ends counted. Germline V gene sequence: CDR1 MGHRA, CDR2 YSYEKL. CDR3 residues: CASSQGWVG.

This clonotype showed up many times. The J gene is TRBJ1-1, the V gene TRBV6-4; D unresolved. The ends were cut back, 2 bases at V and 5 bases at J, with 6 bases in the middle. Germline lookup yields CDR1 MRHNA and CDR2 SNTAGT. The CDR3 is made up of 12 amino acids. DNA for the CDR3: TGTGCCAGCAGTGACGGGCGGACTGAAGCTTTCTTT. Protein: CASSDGRTEAFF.

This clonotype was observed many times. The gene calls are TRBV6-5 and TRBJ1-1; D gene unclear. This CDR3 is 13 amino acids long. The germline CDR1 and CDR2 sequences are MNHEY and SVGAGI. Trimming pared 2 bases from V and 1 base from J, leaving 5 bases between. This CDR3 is CASSYGKNTEAFF. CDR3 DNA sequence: TGTGCCAGCAGTTACGGGAAGAACACTGAAGCTTTCTTT.

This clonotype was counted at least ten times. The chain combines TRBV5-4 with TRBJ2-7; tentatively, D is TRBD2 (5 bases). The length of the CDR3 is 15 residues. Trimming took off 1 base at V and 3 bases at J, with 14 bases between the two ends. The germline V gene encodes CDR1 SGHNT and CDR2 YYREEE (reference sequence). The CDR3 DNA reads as TGTGCCAGCAGCTTGCTCCCAGGCGGACTCTACGAGCAGTACTTC. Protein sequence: CASSLLPGGLYEQYF. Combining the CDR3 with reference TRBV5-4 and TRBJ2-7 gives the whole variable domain ETGVTQSPTHLIKTRGQQVTLRCSSQSGHNTVSWYQQALGQGPQFIFQYYREEENGRGNFPPRFSGLQFPNYSSELNVNALELDDSALYLCASSLLPGGLYEQYFGPGTRLTVT.

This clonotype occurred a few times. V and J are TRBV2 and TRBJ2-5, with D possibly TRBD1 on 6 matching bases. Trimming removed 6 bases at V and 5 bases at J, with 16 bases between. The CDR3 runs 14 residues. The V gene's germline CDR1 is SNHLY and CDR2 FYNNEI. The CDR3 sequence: CASRPTGFWETQYF. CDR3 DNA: TGTGCCAGCAGACCCACAGGGTTTTGGGAGACCCAGTACTTC.

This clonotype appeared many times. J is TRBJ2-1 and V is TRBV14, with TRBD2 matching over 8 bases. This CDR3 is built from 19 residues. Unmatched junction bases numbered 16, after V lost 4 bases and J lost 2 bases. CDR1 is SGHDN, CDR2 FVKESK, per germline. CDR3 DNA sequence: TGTGCCAGCAGCCGCCCGGAGGGTAGCGGGGTTTCGCCCTACAATGAGCAGTTCTTC. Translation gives CASSRPEGSGVSPYNEQFF.

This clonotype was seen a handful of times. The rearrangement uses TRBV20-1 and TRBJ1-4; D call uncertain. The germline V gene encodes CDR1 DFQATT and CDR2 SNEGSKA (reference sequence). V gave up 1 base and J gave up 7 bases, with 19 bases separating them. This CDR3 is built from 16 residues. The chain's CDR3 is CSARVWAPRAREKLFF. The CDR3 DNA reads TGCAGTGCTAGAGTATGGGCCCCAAGAGCCCGTGAAAAACTGTTTTTT.